This entry lists 21 T cell receptor beta chains sequenced from one sample in a study of cytomegalovirus exposure and HLA in healthy donors. Primers for the PCR totalled 60 Vbeta and 13 Jbeta. Profiling relied on immunoSEQ multiplex PCR, and the TCRdb table lists in-frame clones only, not all of them. The table lists under 200,000 clones, approximately 77% of them singletons, with about 7.4% in the top ten. Sequenced sample: PBMCs. The receptors derive from a male donor in good health and CMV-seropositive.

The genes are TRBV12-5 and TRBJ1-1; D not resolved. V lost 5 bases and J 7 bases, leaving 11 bases between the germline ends. In germline, CDR1 is LGHNT, CDR2 FRNRAP. This CDR3 comprises 12 residues. The CDR3: CASGPPDFEAFF. CDR3 in DNA: TGTGCTAGTGGTCCTCCGGACTTTGAAGCTTTCTTT. Supplemented by reference TRBV12-5 and TRBJ1-1, the full variable domain reads DARVTQTPRHKVTEMGQEVTMRCQPILGHNTVFWYRQTMMQGLELLAYFRNRAPLDDSGMPKDRFSAEMPDATLATLKIQPSEPRDSAVYFCASGPPDFEAFFGQGTRLTVV.

V and J are TRBV28 and TRBJ1-1; no firm D call. V was pared by 6 bases and J by 4 bases, with 9 bases between. Germline CDR1 and CDR2: MDHEN and SYDVKM. The CDR3 length is 12 residues. CDR3 loop: CASSSGITEAFF. The CDR3 DNA reads as TGTGCCAGCAGCTCGGGTATCACTGAAGCTTTCTTT.

V is TRBV18 and J is TRBJ2-7; 12 nucleotides match TRBD1. The J segment lost 4 bases and the V segment lost 2 bases, leaving 6 bases of the junction unmatched. The CDR3 has 16 amino acids. The germline V gene encodes CDR1 KGHSH and CDR2 LQKENI. CDR3 region: CASSPSRGQGAYEQYF. In nucleotides, the CDR3 is TGTGCCAGCTCACCAAGTAGGGGACAGGGGGCTTACGAGCAGTACTTC.

The CDR3 reads CAISRASGGPARWYEQYF. DNA for the CDR3: TGTGCCATCAGTAGGGCTAGCGGGGGACCTGCACGATGGTACGAGCAGTACTTC. This chain links TRBV10-3 with TRBJ2-7; 10 bases match TRBD2. Trimming cost V 5 bases and J 4 bases; bases outside gene matches: 17. Germline CDR1 and CDR2: ENHRY and SYGVKD. CDR3 length equals 18 residues.

The V and J genes are TRBV19 and TRBJ1-5; 7 bases agree with TRBD1. J gave up 2 bases and V 3 bases, and 1 base lay outside the gene matches. CDR1 and CDR2 (germline): LNHDA, SQIVND (reference sequence). The CDR3 has 14 amino acids. The CDR3 reads CASSIGTGNQPQHF. For the CDR3, the DNA is TGTGCCAGTAGTATCGGGACAGGCAATCAGCCCCAGCATTTT.

The chain couples TRBV9 to TRBJ2-7; TRBD2 is a possible D gene (7 bases). V lost 0 bases, J lost 7 bases, and 14 bases lay in between. Per germline, CDR1 SGDLS and CDR2 YYNGEE. The CDR3 contains 14 residues. The CDR3 region is CASSVGGGHEEQYF. The CDR3 nucleotides are TGTGCCAGCAGCGTAGGGGGGGGGCATGAGGAGCAGTACTTC. The full variable domain, rest sourced from reference TRBV9 and TRBJ2-7, is DSGVTQTPKHLITATGQRVTLRCSPRSGDLSVYWYQQSLDQGLQFLIQYYNGEERAKGNILERFSAQQFPDLHSELNLSSLELGDSALYFCASSVGGGHEEQYFGPGTRLTVT.

The J gene is TRBJ2-1, the V gene TRBV4-3; TRBD2 agrees at 13 bases. The trim removed 6 bases at V and 4 bases at J, leaving 3 bases unmatched. The CDR3 loop spans 15 amino acids. CDR1 and CDR2 (germline): LGHNA, YSLEER. CDR3 sequence (DNA): TGCGCCAGCAGGGGACTAGCGGGGCAGTACAATGAGCAGTTCTTC. Translation gives CASRGLAGQYNEQFF.

The rearrangement links TRBV9 to TRBJ2-3; 9 bases are a match to TRBD2. Germline CDR1 is SGDLS and CDR2 is YYNGEE. CDR3 length equals 15 residues. The ends lost 2 bases at V and 3 bases at J; junction bases unmatched: 4. CDR3 nucleotides: TGTGCCAGCAGCGTCGGGACTAGCTGGACAGATACGCAGTATTTT. Residues: CASSVGTSWTDTQYF.

This rearrangement joins TRBV4-1 to TRBJ1-6, with TRBD1 identical over 9 bases. V shed 4 bases and J 8 bases; nucleotides not matched to a gene: 6. CDR3 length: 15 amino acids. The germline V gene has CDR1 MGHRA and CDR2 YSYEKL. In DNA, the CDR3 is TGCGCCAGCAGCCCACGGGACAGGGTCGATTCACCCCTCCACTTT. Protein sequence: CASSPRDRVDSPLHF.

The chain joins TRBV7-9 to TRBJ2-6, with 9 bases matching TRBD2. The CDR3 consists of 17 residues. The V and J ends lost 4 bases and 0 bases, in that order; junction bases with no gene match: 4. Germline V gene sequence: CDR1 SEHNR, CDR2 FQNEAQ (reference sequence). CDR3 in amino acids: CASSSAGGFSGANVLTF. CDR3 coding DNA: TGTGCCAGCAGCTCAGCGGGGGGATTCTCTGGGGCCAACGTCCTGACTTTC.

This chain uses TRBV6-1 with TRBJ2-5; 8 bases line up with TRBD2. V was clipped by 3 bases and J by 7 bases; unmatched bases: 7. The CDR3 length is 14 residues. Germline values: CDR1 MNHNS, CDR2 SASEGT. The CDR3 DNA reads TGTGCCAGCAGTGATTATCGGAGCGGGGGGACCCAGTACTTC. Protein product: CASSDYRSGGTQYF.

The chain combines TRBV5-1 with TRBJ1-2; D gene ambiguous. The V end lost 2 bases, the J end lost 1 base, and 9 bases lay between the germline ends. CDR1 SGHRS and CDR2 YFSETQ come from the germline V gene. The CDR3 runs 14 residues. The DNA for the CDR3 is TGCGCCAGCAGCTTAGGCGGGATTAACTATGGCTACACCTTC. Translating gives CASSLGGINYGYTF.

The DNA of the CDR3 is TGTGCCAGCAGCGCCTCCCCGGAGGGCGAAAAACTGTTTTTT. Residues: CASSASPEGEKLFF. The V call is TRBV9, the J call TRBJ1-4; no firm D call. This CDR3 is built from 14 residues. CDR1 is SGDLS and CDR2 is YYNGEE in the germline V gene. With 3 bases removed from V and 8 bases from J, the gap between germline ends came to 14 bases.

The V and J genes are TRBV7-8 and TRBJ2-2, with a weak D call TRBD1 (6 bases). With 5 bases removed from V and 4 bases from J, the gap between germline ends came to 17 bases. The CDR3 covers 16 residues. From germline, CDR1 is SGHVS and CDR2 FQNEAQ. In nucleotides, the CDR3 is TGTGCCAGCAGCCTCCGCAGGGGTAGGGGCACCGGGGAGCTGTTTTTT. Residues: CASSLRRGRGTGELFF.

The chain combines TRBV11-1 with TRBJ1-4; possibly TRBD1 for D (6 bases). V was shortened by 3 bases and J by 7 bases, with 18 bases between the two germline ends. Germline V CDR1 and CDR2: SGHAT, FQDESV (reference sequence). This CDR3 contains 16 residues. The CDR3 protein is CASSLGASAVSEKLFF. The CDR3 coding sequence is TGTGCCAGCAGCTTGGGGGCGAGTGCGGTTTCTGAAAAACTGTTTTTT.

The chain links TRBV11-2 to TRBJ2-3; perhaps TRBD2 as D (5 bases). The V end was cut by 5 bases, the J end by 1 base, with 13 bases between. The CDR3 spans 15 residues. Germline lookup yields CDR1 SGHAT and CDR2 FQNNGV. The CDR3 DNA follows: TGTGCCAGCAGCACCTTTAAGAGGGGCACAGATACGCAGTATTTT. Translation: CASSTFKRGTDTQYF. Full variable domain (rest looked up from reference TRBV11-2 and TRBJ2-3): EAGVAQSPRYKIIEKRQSVAFWCNPISGHATLYWYQQILGQGPKLLIQFQNNGVVDDSQLPKDRFSAERLKGVDSTLKIQPAKLEDSAVYLCASSTFKRGTDTQYFGPGTRLTVL.

The rearrangement links TRBV5-1 to TRBJ2-1; D gene uncertain. Germline V gene lookup returns CDR1 SGHRS and CDR2 YFSETQ. The V end lost 3 bases, the J end lost 8 bases, and 12 bases lay between the germline ends. This CDR3 region has 13 residues. CDR3 in DNA: TGCGCCAGCAGCTGGGCCTTGGTCGATGAGCAGTTCTTC. This gives the protein CASSWALVDEQFF.

This clone was detected only once. Sequence at one end of the junction differs from germline and may be a read error. The chain has TRBV7-7 and TRBJ2-5, with 7 bases fitting TRBD1. Germline-derived CDR1 and CDR2 are SSHAT and FNYEAQ (reference sequence). The CDR3 has 14 residues. CDR3 nucleotides: TGTGCTAGCAGCTTCAACAGGGGTCAAGAGACCCAGTACTTC. Amino acids: CASSFNRGQETQYF.

The chain links TRBV5-6 to TRBJ1-1, with 10 bases matching TRBD1. The germline V gene has CDR1 SGHDT and CDR2 YYEEEE. The trim removed 0 bases at V and 5 bases at J, leaving 4 bases unmatched. The length of the CDR3 is 15 residues. The CDR3 region is CASSLGDRGLTEAFF. CDR3 sequence (DNA): TGTGCCAGCAGCTTGGGTGACAGGGGGCTTACTGAAGCTTTCTTT.

Regarding this clone: This CDR3 is missing its conserved last phenylalanine or tryptophan, likely due to a read error. The DNA is omitted, as the CDR3 cannot be located on it reliably, and the CDR3 follows TCRdb's listing. This chain connects TRBV6-5 to TRBJ2-7; TRBD1, the table's D call, lacks a check against the DNA. Germline assignment: CDR1 MNHEY and CDR2 SVGAGI. The CDR3 has 13 amino acids, counting both end residues. The CDR3 sequence: CASSSIGTGPESI.

This sequence joins TRBV4-2 and TRBJ1-4, with 10 bases that match TRBD1. Per the germline V gene, CDR1 is LGHNA and CDR2 is YNFKEQ. The CDR3 loop spans 15 amino acids. V lost 2 bases to trimming and J lost 6 bases; unmatched junction nucleotides: 3. CDR3 DNA: TGTGCCAGCAGCCAATCCGGGACAGGGGATGAAAAACTGTTTTTT. It yields the protein CASSQSGTGDEKLFF.